This entry describes one TCR beta chain. Its antigen is not identified. The data stem from a study of CD8 T cells in Susac syndrome. Points from the study as a whole: Total CD8+ repertoires held around 16 Susac-specific public clones, while CD8+ TEMRA repertoires held roughly five.

Reverse transcription used about 0.5 to 1 ug RNA and random hexamers. In TCRdb, the immunoSEQ multiplex PCR reads were re-called with MiXCR into one record per CDR3 protein. The repertoire consists of approximately 79,000 distinct CDR3 sequences, with approximately 94% occurring once and the leading ten covering 0.35% to 0.55%. Susac syndrome patients met recently defined diagnostic criteria for definite or probable disease. The CDR3 runs 14 residues. CDR1 and CDR2 (germline): SNHLY, FYNNEI. Deletions cut 1 base from V and 3 bases from J, with 10 bases between. Sequenced material: CD8+ T cells from PBMCs. The chain is built from TRBV2 and TRBJ2-7; D possibly corresponds to TRBD1 (5 bases). The receptor comes from a human donor with Susac syndrome. The CDR3 DNA reads as TGTGCCAGCAGTGAAGGGGGCCTTTACTACGAGCAGTACTTC. Translated: CASSEGGLYYEQYF.